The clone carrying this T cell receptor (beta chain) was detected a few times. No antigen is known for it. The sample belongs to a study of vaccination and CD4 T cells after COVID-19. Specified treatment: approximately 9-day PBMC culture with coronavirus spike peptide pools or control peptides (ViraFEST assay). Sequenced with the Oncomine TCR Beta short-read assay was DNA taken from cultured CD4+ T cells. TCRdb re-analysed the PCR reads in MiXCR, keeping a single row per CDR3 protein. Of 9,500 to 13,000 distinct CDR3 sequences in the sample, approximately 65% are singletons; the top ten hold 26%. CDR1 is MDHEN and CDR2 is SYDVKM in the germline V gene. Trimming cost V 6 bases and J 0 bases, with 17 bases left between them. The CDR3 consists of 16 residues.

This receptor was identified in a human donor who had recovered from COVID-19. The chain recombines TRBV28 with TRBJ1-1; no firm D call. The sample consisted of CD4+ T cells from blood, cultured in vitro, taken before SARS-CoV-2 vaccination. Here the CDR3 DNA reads TGTGCCAGCAGACGCCCATATGTAAAAATGAACACTGAAGCTTTCTTT. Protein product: CASRRPYVKMNTEAFF.